The 5 T cell receptor beta chains presented below share a single source sample, sequenced in a study of blood T cell repertoires in COVID-19. Only in-frame clones appear in the TCRdb table, and some are missing; sequencing was by immunoSEQ multiplex PCR. The sample contains about 140,000 clones, approximately 80% of which appear only once. Sequencing used peripheral blood. All receptors derive from a woman aged 80 or over with active or convalescent COVID-19.

V is TRBV7-2 and J is TRBJ2-7, with D perhaps TRBD2 (5 bases). Germline loops: CDR1 SGHTA, CDR2 FQGNSA. Trimming cost V 1 base and J 2 bases, with 15 bases left between them. The CDR3 loop spans 16 amino acids. The CDR3 is CASSLDRARRTYEQYF. The CDR3 bases are TGTGCCAGCAGCTTAGATCGGGCCAGGAGGACCTACGAGCAGTACTTC.

V gene TRBV4-3 combines with J gene TRBJ2-5; 11 bases match TRBD2. Germline CDR1 and CDR2: LGHNA and YSLEER. There are 21 residues in the CDR3. After removal of 1 base from V and 1 base from J, the junction contained 17 bases not matched to a gene. CDR3 sequence (DNA): TGCGCCAGCAGCCAAGTGCTAGCGGGGGGCTCAATCTCGGGCTTCCAAGAGACCCAGTACTTC. It codes for CASSQVLAGGSISGFQETQYF.

The chain couples TRBV6-5 to TRBJ1-4, with 7 bases matching TRBD1. The V and J ends lost 6 bases and 8 bases, in that order; junction bases with no gene match: 9. Per germline, CDR1 MNHEY and CDR2 SVGAGI. The CDR3 contains 14 residues. The DNA for the CDR3 is TGTGCCAGCAGGGGACAGACCCAAAGGGAAAAACTGTTTTTT. This codes for CASRGQTQREKLFF.

The rearrangement joins TRBV4-1 to TRBJ1-2, with a possible D match to TRBD1 (5 bases). The CDR3 runs 14 residues. The germline V gene encodes CDR1 MGHRA and CDR2 YSYEKL. V lost 0 bases and J lost 7, with 12 bases in between. CDR3 DNA: TGCGCCAGCAGCCAAGATGCAGGGAGGTCTGGCTACACCTTC. Protein: CASSQDAGRSGYTF.

V is TRBV6-6 and J is TRBJ1-1; weak D call: TRBD1 (6 bases). Trimming removed 8 bases from V and 1 base from J, with 20 bases in between. The CDR3 spans 16 residues. CDR1 and CDR2 from the germline V gene are MNHNY and SVGAGI (reference sequence). CDR3 sequence reads: CASADFLGQTNTEAFF. As DNA, the CDR3 is TGTGCCAGCGCCGACTTTTTAGGACAGACGAACACTGAAGCTTTCTTT.